The 27 T cell receptor beta chains in this list originate from one sample, sequenced in a study of shared clonotypes between healthy human individuals (dated by TCRdb to 2020 to 2021). The method was the immunoSEQ multiplex PCR assay. TCRdb took over this immuneACCESS table, retaining in-frame rearrangements with V and J assigned. Such tables are incomplete; in checked studies, under half of the missing clones stem from an unresolved V gene, and the remainder is unexplained. The sample table records about 1,500,000 clones; more than 95% of these occur just once. 1% to 1.5% of the sample comes from the top ten. Sequencing was carried out using naive CD4+ T cells sorted from blood. Interpreted using the paper, the cell subset or site label stands for: CD45RA+ positively selected. These receptors were obtained from a man aged 30-40 years in good health.

The chain has TRBV28 and TRBJ2-3; 7 nucleotides align to TRBD1. The CDR3 loop spans 16 amino acids. Looked up from germline, CDR1 is MDHEN and CDR2 is SYDVKM. The trim removed 5 bases at V and 0 bases at J, leaving 8 bases unmatched. The CDR3 is CASSPPDRVSTDTQYF. DNA for the CDR3: TGTGCCAGCAGTCCTCCAGACAGGGTGAGCACAGATACGCAGTATTTT.

The V and J genes are TRBV11-2 and TRBJ1-2, with D possibly matching TRBD1 (6 bases). The germline V and J ends were trimmed by 1 base and 4 bases, with 13 bases remaining between them. CDR3 length: 15 residues. Germline CDR1 reads SGHAT; CDR2 reads FQNNGV. CDR3 residues: CASSLARRGPYGYTF. In DNA, the CDR3 is TGTGCCAGCAGCTTAGCGCGACGGGGGCCCTATGGCTACACCTTC. Complete variable domain (other parts from reference TRBV11-2 and TRBJ1-2): EAGVAQSPRYKIIEKRQSVAFWCNPISGHATLYWYQQILGQGPKLLIQFQNNGVVDDSQLPKDRFSAERLKGVDSTLKIQPAKLEDSAVYLCASSLARRGPYGYTFGSGTRLTVV.

V usage is TRBV19 and J usage is TRBJ1-3, with D possibly matching TRBD1 (6 bases). The CDR3 covers 13 residues. Trimming removed 3 bases from V and 9 bases from J, with 12 bases in between. CDR1 and CDR2 from the germline V gene are LNHDA and SQIVND (reference sequence). CDR3 sequence: CASSIRQGSTIYF. DNA of the CDR3: TGTGCCAGTAGTATCCGTCAGGGGAGCACCATATATTTT.

CDR3 in amino acids: CASSEPDRVETQYF. The CDR3 region has the DNA TGCGCCAGCAGTGAGCCGGACAGGGTAGAGACCCAGTACTTC. The chain has TRBV10-2 and TRBJ2-5, with TRBD1 matching over 8 bases. Germline loops: CDR1 WSHSY, CDR2 SAAADI. V was clipped by 2 bases and J by 4 bases; unmatched bases: 3. This CDR3 has 14 amino acids.

The chain carries TRBV29-1 and TRBJ2-1; TRBD1 aligns across 7 bases. CDR1 and CDR2 (germline): SQVTM, ANQGSEA. The trim removed 3 bases at V and 4 bases at J, leaving 6 bases unmatched. The CDR3 runs 14 residues. The CDR3 spells CSVEDRRKYNEQFF. CDR3 bases: TGCAGCGTTGAGGACAGGCGAAAATACAATGAGCAGTTCTTC.

V and J are TRBV5-1 and TRBJ2-5, with D uncertain. This CDR3 has 16 residues. Germline-derived CDR1 and CDR2 are SGHRS and YFSETQ. Trimming stripped 2 bases from V and 6 bases from J, with 20 bases between. CDR3 sequence: CASSFSGSSLLQTQYF. The CDR3 nucleotides are TGCGCCAGCAGCTTCTCCGGGTCATCCCTTTTGCAGACCCAGTACTTC.

V is TRBV19 and J is TRBJ2-1; D might be TRBD2 (6 bases). The CDR3 sequence is 15 residues long. Trimming stripped 7 bases from V and 2 bases from J, with 15 bases between. Germline V gene data show CDR1 as LNHDA and CDR2 as SQIVND (reference sequence). The CDR3 reads CASTSTSPTYNEQFF. Here the CDR3 DNA reads TGTGCCAGTACCTCCACTAGCCCTACCTACAATGAGCAGTTCTTC. Full variable domain (missing parts from reference TRBV19 and TRBJ2-1): DGGITQSPKYLFRKEGQNVTLSCEQNLNHDAMYWYRQDPGQGLRLIYYSQIVNDFQKGDIAEGYSVSREKKESFPLTVTSAQKNPTAFYLCASTSTSPTYNEQFFGPGTRLTVL.

The chain couples TRBV29-1 to TRBJ1-5; a possible D gene is TRBD1 (5 bases). V was pared by 6 bases and J by 1 base, with 10 bases between. Germline V CDR1 and CDR2: SQVTM, ANQGSEA. This CDR3 region has 13 residues. CDR3 coding DNA: TGCAGCGTGGCCGGGGCGAGCAATCAGCCCCAGCATTTT. This sequence encodes CSVAGASNQPQHF.

This sequence joins TRBV30 and TRBJ2-1, with D maybe TRBD2 (5 bases). The CDR3 has 14 residues. V was clipped by 1 base and J by 3 bases, with 10 bases between them. Germline V lookup: CDR1 GTSNPN, CDR2 SVGIG (reference sequence). CDR3 DNA: TGTGCCTGGAGTGGGTCTAGCCACTACAATGAGCAGTTCTTC. Translated: CAWSGSSHYNEQFF.

This sequence joins TRBV11-3 and TRBJ2-2, with D tentatively TRBD1 (6 bases). CDR3 size: 17 residues. Germline loops: CDR1 SGHNT, CDR2 YENEEA. V lost 3 bases and J 5 bases, leaving 19 bases between the germline ends. The CDR3 reads CASSLGEMGAATGELFF. The CDR3 DNA reads as TGTGCCAGCAGCTTGGGAGAGATGGGGGCAGCAACCGGGGAGCTGTTTTTT.

This sequence joins TRBV7-8 and TRBJ2-5; 7 nucleotides agree with TRBD1. V lost 5 bases to trimming and J lost 5 bases; unmatched junction nucleotides: 11. The CDR3 loop spans 15 amino acids. CDR1 and CDR2 from the germline V gene are SGHVS and FQNEAQ. The CDR3 region has the DNA TGTGCCAGCAGCCCCCGACAGGGCATAGGGGAGACCCAGTACTTC. Amino acid sequence: CASSPRQGIGETQYF.

V usage is TRBV5-8 and J usage is TRBJ1-2; 9 bases are a match to TRBD1. This CDR3 has 14 amino acids. From germline, CDR1 is SGHTS and CDR2 YDEGEE. The ends lost 3 bases at V and 7 bases at J; junction bases unmatched: 7. CDR3 amino acids: CASSYRGRSGGYTF. The CDR3 nucleotides are TGTGCCAGCAGCTACAGGGGGCGCAGTGGTGGCTACACCTTC.

This rearrangement joins TRBV5-1 to TRBJ2-5; 10 nucleotides line up with TRBD2. Matching the DNA end better, TRBJ2-7 makes the J call doubtful. The CDR3 is made up of 15 amino acids. CDR1 is SGHRS, CDR2 YFSETQ, per germline. CDR3 DNA sequence: TGCGCCAGCAGCTTGATCGCTAGCGGGAGCTACGAGCAGTACTTC. Translated, it gives CASSLIASGSYEQYF.

The chain has TRBV5-1 and TRBJ2-7; D assignment may be TRBD1 or TRBD2 (5 bases each). This CDR3 is 18 amino acids long. V was cut by 0 bases and J by 3 bases, with 22 bases left in between. Germline CDR1 reads SGHRS; CDR2 reads YFSETQ. CDR3 residues: CASSLALSGERGVYEQYF. The CDR3 DNA is TGCGCCAGCAGCTTGGCCCTGAGCGGAGAGAGGGGAGTCTACGAGCAGTACTTC.

The rearrangement joins TRBV5-4 to TRBJ2-2; 9 bases fit TRBD1. The junction had 2 bases not matched to a gene; V was cut back by 5 bases and J by 0 bases. This CDR3 is built from 15 residues. CDR1 SGHNT and CDR2 YYREEE come from the germline V gene (reference sequence). The CDR3 DNA sequence: TGTGCCAGCAGGCGGACAGGGGCGAACACCGGGGAGCTGTTTTTT. Its translation: CASRRTGANTGELFF.

The gene calls are TRBV5-1 and TRBJ2-3; 8 bases match TRBD1. After removal of 8 bases from V and 2 bases from J, the junction contained 4 bases not matched to a gene. Germline V gene lookup returns CDR1 SGHRS and CDR2 YFSETQ. The CDR3 loop spans 13 amino acids. The CDR3 sequence is CASSDRATDTQYF. The CDR3 DNA sequence: TGCGCCAGTTCGGACAGGGCCACAGATACGCAGTATTTT.

V and J are TRBV15 and TRBJ2-1; 10 positions match TRBD2. With V trimmed by 3 bases and J by 5 bases, 7 bases remained unmatched. The CDR3 consists of 16 residues. Germline-derived CDR1 and CDR2 are LNHNV and YYDKDF (reference sequence). In DNA, the CDR3 is TGTGCCACCAGCAGCAGTCGGACTAGCGGCGACAATGAGCAGTTCTTC. Protein sequence: CATSSSRTSGDNEQFF.

Here the CDR3 reads CASSPPSTGGTGELFF. In DNA form, the CDR3 reads TGTGCCAGCTCACCACCGAGTACAGGGGGGACCGGGGAGCTGTTTTTT. V usage is TRBV18 and J usage is TRBJ2-2, with 8 nucleotides matching TRBD1. Germline CDR1 reads KGHSH; CDR2 reads LQKENI. CDR3 length: 16 residues. V trimming: 0 bases; J trimming: 5 bases; junction bases outside the gene matches: 5.

The chain links TRBV12-5 to TRBJ2-1, with 8 nucleotides matching TRBD2. Germline trimming cut 3 bases from V and 4 bases from J; bases unmatched to any gene: 11. CDR1 and CDR2 (germline): LGHNT, FRNRAP. The CDR3 totals 17 residues. The CDR3 nucleotides read TGTGCTAGTGGTTTTTTTTCATCGGGAGGGCGATACAATGAGCAGTTCTTC. It codes for CASGFFSSGGRYNEQFF.

V usage is TRBV11-2 and J usage is TRBJ2-7, with TRBD2 identical over 7 bases. This CDR3 spans 16 amino acids. Germline V gene sequence: CDR1 SGHAT, CDR2 FQNNGV. With V trimmed by 5 bases and J by 0 bases, 10 bases remained unmatched. CDR3 coding DNA: TGTGCCAGCAGCCATAGGACTAGTCGGAGCTCCTACGAGCAGTACTTC. Encoded protein: CASSHRTSRSSYEQYF.

The chain recombines TRBV2 with TRBJ2-2, with 7 bases matching TRBD2. CDR3 length: 17 residues. The V gene's germline CDR1 is SNHLY and CDR2 FYNNEI. Trimming removed 4 bases from V and 2 bases from J; junction bases left unmatched: 10. For the CDR3, the DNA is TGTGCCAGCAGTGTCAGATCCAGCGGGATAAACACCGGGGAGCTGTTTTTT. It specifies CASSVRSSGINTGELFF.

Regarding this clone: The same CDR3 is also encoded by other DNA sequences in this sample. This chain joins TRBV29-1 and TRBJ2-7, with TRBD1 matching over 7 bases. CDR3 size: 12 residues. Germline loops: CDR1 SQVTM, CDR2 ANQGSEA. V gave up 6 bases and J gave up 2 bases; unmatched junction bases: 4. The CDR3 region has the DNA TGCAGCGTGACCGGGACAGCCTACGAGCAGTACTTC. Residues: CSVTGTAYEQYF.

The chain employs TRBV27 and TRBJ2-5; D uncertain. This CDR3 is built from 13 residues. Between the trimmed V and J ends, which lost 2 bases and 5 bases, there was a span of 9 bases. The germline V gene has CDR1 MNHEY and CDR2 SMNVEV (reference sequence). CDR3 in amino acids: CASSLGAWETQYF. In DNA form, the CDR3 reads TGTGCCAGCAGTTTAGGTGCATGGGAGACCCAGTACTTC.

V gene TRBV6-6 combines with J gene TRBJ2-7, with D uncertain. The V end was cut by 0 bases, the J end by 1 base, with 7 bases between. Germline CDR1 reads MNHNY; CDR2 reads SVGAGI (reference sequence). This CDR3 spans 14 amino acids. In DNA form, the CDR3 reads TGTGCCAGCAGTTACTCGGCCCAATCCTACGAGCAGTACTTC. The encoded protein is CASSYSAQSYEQYF.

This sequence joins TRBV5-1 and TRBJ2-1; TRBD2 matches 11 bases. Per germline, CDR1 SGHRS and CDR2 YFSETQ. The CDR3 spans 15 residues. V lost 5 bases, J lost 4 bases, and 5 bases stayed unmatched. CDR3 in amino acids: CASRRTSGSYNEQFF. The CDR3 DNA sequence: TGCGCCAGCAGACGAACTAGCGGGAGTTACAATGAGCAGTTCTTC.

The V gene is TRBV5-5, the J gene TRBJ1-2, with no clear D. The V gene lost 1 base and the J gene lost 4 bases, with 17 bases spanning the gap. The CDR3 has 16 amino acids. Germline CDR1 and CDR2: SGHKS and YYEKEE (reference sequence). The DNA of the CDR3 is TGTGCCAGCAGCTTGTCATATCTTGGCCAGTCCTATGGCTACACCTTC. Translation gives CASSLSYLGQSYGYTF.

This chain links TRBV15 with TRBJ2-7; D is unresolved. CDR1 is LNHNV, CDR2 YYDKDF, per germline (reference sequence). V gave up 0 bases and J gave up 7 bases, with 16 bases separating them. The CDR3 is 15 amino acids. In DNA, the CDR3 is TGTGCCACCAGCAGAGAACCGCTTTCGAATCAGGAGCAGTACTTC. It encodes CATSREPLSNQEQYF.